Described below is a single T cell receptor beta chain sequence and its context. Some clones are missing from TCRdb's copy, which holds only in-frame ones; the method was immunoSEQ multiplex PCR. Of approximately 180,000 clones listed, 87% are singletons. This sample is drawn from a study of blood T cell repertoires in COVID-19. CDR1 MNHEY and CDR2 SVGEGT come from the germline V gene. The CDR3 contains 14 residues. V shed 5 bases and J shed 2 bases, with 12 bases lying between them. The gene calls are TRBV6-2 or TRBV6-3 and TRBJ1-2, with D possibly being TRBD1 (6 bases). Sequenced: peripheral blood. The source is a woman in her forties or fifties with acute or convalescent COVID-19. CDR3 residues: CASSPRGHNYGYTF. The CDR3 DNA follows: TGTGCCAGCAGTCCCCGGGGACACAACTATGGCTACACCTTC.